The source of this T cell receptor beta chain is a study of blood T cell repertoires in COVID-19. In the original processing: Reference gene primer amplification gave nucleated cell count estimates. Sequencing was performed with immunoSEQ multiplex PCR; in TCRdb, only in-frame clones are kept and a portion is missing. That table is the source of V, J and clone size, and D and trimming were worked out from the DNA. The sample consists of some 250,000 clones, about 79% of them appearing once. Sequences were obtained from peripheral blood. The TCR was taken from a woman older than 75 with acute or convalescent COVID-19.

The CDR3 here is CATQRDATGSTEAFF. The CDR3 DNA reads as TGTGCCACCCAAAGGGACGCTACCGGGAGCACTGAAGCTTTCTTT. This chain connects TRBV6-5 to TRBJ1-1; possible D gene TRBD1, 5 bases. V was clipped by 10 bases and J by 4 bases, with 22 bases between them. Germline values: CDR1 MNHEY, CDR2 SVGAGI. This CDR3 spans 15 amino acids.